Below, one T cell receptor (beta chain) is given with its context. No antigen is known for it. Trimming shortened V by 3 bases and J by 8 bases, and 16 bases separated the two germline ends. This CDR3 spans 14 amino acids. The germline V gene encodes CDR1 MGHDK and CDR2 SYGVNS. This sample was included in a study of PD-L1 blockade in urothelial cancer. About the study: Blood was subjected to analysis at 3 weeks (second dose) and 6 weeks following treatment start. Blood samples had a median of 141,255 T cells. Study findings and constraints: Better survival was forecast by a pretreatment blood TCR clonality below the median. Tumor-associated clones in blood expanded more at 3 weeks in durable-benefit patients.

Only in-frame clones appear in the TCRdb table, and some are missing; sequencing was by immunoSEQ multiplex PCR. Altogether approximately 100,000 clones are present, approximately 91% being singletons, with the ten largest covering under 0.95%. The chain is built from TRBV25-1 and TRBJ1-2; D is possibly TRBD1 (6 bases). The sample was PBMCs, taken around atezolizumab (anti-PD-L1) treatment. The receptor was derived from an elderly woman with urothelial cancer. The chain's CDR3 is CASSESQGLKGYTF. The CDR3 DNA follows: TGTGCCAGCAGTGAGAGTCAGGGGTTGAAGGGCTACACCTTC.